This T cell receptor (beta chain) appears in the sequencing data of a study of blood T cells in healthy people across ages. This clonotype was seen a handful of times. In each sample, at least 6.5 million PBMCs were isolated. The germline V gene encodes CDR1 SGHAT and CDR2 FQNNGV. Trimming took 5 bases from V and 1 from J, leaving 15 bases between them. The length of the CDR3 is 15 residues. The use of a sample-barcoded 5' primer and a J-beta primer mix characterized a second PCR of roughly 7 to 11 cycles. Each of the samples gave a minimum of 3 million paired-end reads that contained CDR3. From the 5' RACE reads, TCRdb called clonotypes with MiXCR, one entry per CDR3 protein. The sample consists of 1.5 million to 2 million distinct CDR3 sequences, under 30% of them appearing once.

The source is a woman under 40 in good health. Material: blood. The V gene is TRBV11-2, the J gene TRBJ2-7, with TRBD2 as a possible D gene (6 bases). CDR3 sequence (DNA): TGTGCCAGCAGCCTGCGTCGGGGGTGGTCCTACGAGCAGTACTTC. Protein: CASSLRRGWSYEQYF.